The present T cell receptor beta chain was sequenced within a study of blood T cell repertoires in COVID-19. Study overall: Some COVID-19 samples were acute and others convalescent; all came from the United States, Italy and Spain. Sources were T cells, B-cell-depleted T cells, or PBMCs; the material itself was cDNA or gDNA.

Germline CDR1 reads SGHRS; CDR2 reads YFSETQ. CDR3 length: 17 residues. The ends lost 3 bases at V and 2 bases at J; junction bases unmatched: 9. Libraries were prepared by immunoSEQ multiplex PCR; TCRdb keeps only in-frame clonotypes and omits some of them. The table includes roughly 280,000 clones, more than 70% detected once. This clonotype was obtained from a woman under 40 with COVID-19, enrolled during active disease. Source material: peripheral blood. The chain uses TRBV5-1 and TRBJ1-3; 9 positions agree with TRBD1. CDR3 sequence: CASSSWGGTGPGNTIYF. Written as DNA, the CDR3 is TGCGCCAGCAGCTCCTGGGGCGGGACAGGGCCTGGAAACACCATATATTTT.